The T cell receptor (beta chain) under discussion was sequenced for a study of cytomegalovirus exposure and HLA in healthy donors. Trimming stripped 4 bases from V and 4 bases from J, with 11 bases between. Germline V gene lookup returns CDR1 SGHTS and CDR2 YDEGEE. This CDR3 has 13 amino acids. PCR involved 60 Vbeta and 13 Jbeta primers. Here immunoSEQ multiplex PCR was the method, and the copy in TCRdb shows in-frame clones only, minus some. The table has fewer than 300,000 clones, 80% seen once. This receptor was taken from a girl aged 2 to 10 in good health and CMV-seronegative. The sample taken for sequencing was PBMCs. The chain has TRBV5-8 and TRBJ1-2; D is perhaps TRBD1 (5 bases). The CDR3 reads CASSLTVPYGYTF. CDR3 in DNA: TGTGCCAGCAGCCTGACAGTTCCCTATGGCTACACCTTC.